This note documents a single TCR beta chain sequence. Its specificity is not known. This table comes from immunoSEQ multiplex PCR, and its TCRdb copy is limited to in-frame clones, with some not included. The sample holds about 120,000 clones; around 90% are singletons and the top ten take about 2.5%. CDR1 and CDR2 from the germline V gene are PRHDT and FYEKMQ (reference sequence). Trimming cost V 8 bases and J 1 base, with 11 bases left between them. The CDR3 contains 14 residues. The data were obtained in a study of T cell responses to AZD1222 COVID-19 vaccine. Findings and caveats of the study: Most donors were white British and more were female, and clonal diversity was possibly underestimated. Unmutated regions of variants are reportedly targeted by nearly half of spike-specific TCRs.

V and J are TRBV13 and TRBJ2-2, with a possible D match to TRBD2 (6 bases). This clonotype originated in an adult who received the AZD1222 COVID-19 vaccine. The source was peripheral blood, collected 28 days after the second AZD1222 dose. The CDR3 DNA reads TGTGCCAGCCGGCAGGGAGGGAACACCGGGGAGCTGTTTTTT. Its translation: CASRQGGNTGELFF.